The 26 T cell receptor beta chains reported below all come from one sample, sequenced in a study of monozygotic twins with cystic fibrosis. Clones were sequenced by immunoSEQ multiplex PCR, and TCRdb holds only the in-frame ones, with some missing. The top ten hold around 1.7% of the sample, which has tens of thousands of clones, over 75% seen once. The specimen was blood. These receptors all come from a girl aged 2-9 years with cystic fibrosis.

CDR3 protein: CASSAGTFYEQYF. The CDR3 nucleotides read TGTGCCAGCAGTGCGGGGACCTTCTACGAGCAGTACTTC. This sequence joins TRBV6-1 and TRBJ2-7; D may correspond to TRBD1 or TRBD2 (5 bases each). The germline V gene has CDR1 MNHNS and CDR2 SASEGT. Between the trimmed V and J ends, which lost 4 bases and 3 bases, there was a span of 10 bases. This CDR3 has 13 amino acids.

The CDR3 is CASRSGHMNTEAFF. For the CDR3, the DNA is TGTGCCAGCAGGTCGGGACACATGAACACTGAAGCTTTCTTT. The V call is TRBV2, the J call TRBJ1-1, with D tentatively TRBD1 (6 bases). Germline V CDR1 and CDR2: SNHLY, FYNNEI. This CDR3 has 14 amino acids. V lost 6 bases, J lost 0 bases, and 11 bases lay in between.

This sequence joins TRBV9 and TRBJ1-4; 8 bases line up with TRBD1. V gave up 3 bases and J gave up 5 bases; unmatched junction bases: 6. CDR1 SGDLS and CDR2 YYNGEE come from the germline V gene. The CDR3 runs 15 residues. The CDR3 spells CASSGRTGRNEKLFF. The CDR3 DNA follows: TGTGCCAGCAGCGGACGGACAGGGAGGAATGAAAAACTGTTTTTT. Combining the CDR3 with reference TRBV9 and TRBJ1-4 gives the whole variable domain DSGVTQTPKHLITATGQRVTLRCSPRSGDLSVYWYQQSLDQGLQFLIQYYNGEERAKGNILERFSAQQFPDLHSELNLSSLELGDSALYFCASSGRTGRNEKLFFGSGTQLSVL.

The chain recombines TRBV9 with TRBJ1-1; D ambiguous. CDR3 size: 14 residues. With 0 bases removed from V and 1 base from J, the gap between germline ends came to 7 bases. Germline loops: CDR1 SGDLS, CDR2 YYNGEE. In nucleotides, the CDR3 is TGTGCCAGCAGCGTAGCCGGCCAGAACACTGAAGCTTTCTTT. Amino acids: CASSVAGQNTEAFF.

The chain uses TRBV20-1 and TRBJ1-6; D remains ambiguous. V lost 5 bases and J lost 17, with 16 bases in between. CDR1 DFQATT and CDR2 SNEGSKA come from the germline V gene (reference sequence). The CDR3 consists of 11 residues. In DNA form, the CDR3 reads TGCAGTGCTTCCTATAGCGGTAGTTTCCACTTT. This sequence encodes CSASYSGSFHF.

The chain carries TRBV29-1 and TRBJ2-5, with TRBD2 matching 8 bases. The V segment lost 3 bases and the J segment 3 bases; nucleotides outside the gene matches: 6. CDR3 length equals 14 residues. Germline CDR1 and CDR2: SQVTM and ANQGSEA. The CDR3 loop is CSVELSGAEETQYF. As DNA, the CDR3 is TGCAGCGTTGAGCTTAGCGGGGCCGAAGAGACCCAGTACTTC.

V gene TRBV4-3 combines with J gene TRBJ2-7, with 8 bases fitting TRBD2. The CDR3 has 14 amino acids. V was pared by 3 bases and J by 9 bases, with 10 bases of the junction left unmatched. The germline V gene has CDR1 LGHNA and CDR2 YSLEER. CDR3 region: CASSQGSGAMGQYF. CDR3 sequence (DNA): TGCGCCAGCAGCCAGGGTAGCGGGGCCATGGGGCAGTACTTC.

The V gene is TRBV27, the J gene TRBJ2-2, with 8 bases fitting TRBD1. The CDR3 is 17 residues long. Germline loops: CDR1 MNHEY, CDR2 SMNVEV (reference sequence). V trimming: 4 bases; J trimming: 0 bases; junction bases outside the gene matches: 7. As DNA, the CDR3 is TGTGCCAGCAGTTCCCTAGGACAGGGACCGAACACCGGGGAGCTGTTTTTT. Translation gives CASSSLGQGPNTGELFF.

This chain joins TRBV6-1 and TRBJ2-7; 10 bases line up with TRBD1. The V segment lost 11 bases and the J segment 1 base; nucleotides outside the gene matches: 8. CDR1 and CDR2 from the germline V gene are MNHNS and SASEGT. The CDR3 runs to 14 residues. Here the CDR3 reads CAAAWGQGSYEQYF. The CDR3 DNA sequence: TGTGCCGCCGCCTGGGGACAGGGGTCCTACGAGCAGTACTTC.

The chain links TRBV4-1 to TRBJ2-7; 10 bases align to TRBD2. The CDR3 totals 17 residues. CDR1 and CDR2 (germline): MGHRA, YSYEKL. After removal of 0 bases from V and 2 bases from J, the junction contained 7 bases not matched to a gene. In nucleotides, the CDR3 is TGCGCCAGCAGCCAAGATATAGGGACTAGCGCAACCTACGAGCAGTACTTC. Amino acid sequence: CASSQDIGTSATYEQYF.

V and J are TRBV13 and TRBJ2-3, with D perhaps TRBD1 or TRBD2 (5 bases each). The germline V and J ends were trimmed by 6 bases and 2 bases, with 18 bases remaining between them. The CDR3 is made up of 16 amino acids. Germline loops: CDR1 PRHDT, CDR2 FYEKMQ (reference sequence). Written as DNA, the CDR3 is TGTGCCAGCAGTTACGGAGGCACGGGACCCACAGATACGCAGTATTTT. Translated: CASSYGGTGPTDTQYF.

The rearrangement links TRBV6-5 to TRBJ2-3; the D gene is possibly TRBD2 (5 bases). Germline V gene lookup returns CDR1 MNHEY and CDR2 SVGAGI. CDR3 length: 16 amino acids. V dropped 3 bases and J dropped 0 bases, with 13 bases sitting between them. CDR3 in amino acids: CASSYSEISSTDTQYF. The CDR3 bases are TGTGCCAGCAGTTATAGCGAGATATCTAGCACAGATACGCAGTATTTT.

This chain joins TRBV4-1 and TRBJ1-6; TRBD1 matches at 7 bases. The germline gives CDR1 MGHRA, CDR2 YSYEKL. CDR3 length equals 15 residues. V shed 3 bases, J shed 10 bases, and the junction held 9 bases outside the gene matches. This CDR3 is CASSQETGDLSPLHF. The CDR3 DNA follows: TGCGCCAGCAGCCAGGAAACAGGGGACTTATCACCCCTCCACTTT.

The V gene is TRBV10-3, the J gene TRBJ2-3; D is unclear. This CDR3 has 13 amino acids. V gave up 3 bases and J gave up 6 bases, with 10 bases separating them. Germline V lookup: CDR1 ENHRY, CDR2 SYGVKD. CDR3 DNA sequence: TGTGCCATCAGTGAACCGAACTGGGATACGCAGTATTTT. This sequence encodes CAISEPNWDTQYF.

This clone has more than one count but fewer than ten. This sequence joins TRBV7-8 and TRBJ1-1; weak D call: TRBD1 (5 bases). Trimming pared 2 bases from V and 5 bases from J, leaving 9 bases between. Germline CDR1 reads SGHVS; CDR2 reads FQNEAQ. The CDR3 covers 13 residues. CDR3 DNA sequence: TGTGCCAGCAGCTTACAGGGAAAGACTGAAGCTTTCTTT. It translates to CASSLQGKTEAFF.

V is TRBV2 and J is TRBJ1-5, with D unclear. Trimming stripped 5 bases from V and 0 bases from J, with 8 bases between. CDR3 length: 14 amino acids. CDR1 is SNHLY and CDR2 is FYNNEI in the germline V gene. The CDR3 DNA reads TGTGCCAGCAGTAATGAAGTTAGCAATCAGCCCCAGCATTTT. Its translation: CASSNEVSNQPQHF.

The chain carries TRBV14 and TRBJ2-1, with TRBD1 as a possible D gene (6 bases). Trimming took 0 bases from V and 0 from J, leaving 12 bases between them. This CDR3 is 17 amino acids long. Germline lookup yields CDR1 SGHDN and CDR2 FVKESK. The CDR3 DNA sequence: TGTGCCAGCAGCCAAGACGTGGGGGCCCACTCCTACAATGAGCAGTTCTTC. Residues: CASSQDVGAHSYNEQFF.

The rearrangement joins TRBV15 to TRBJ1-1; maybe TRBD1 (5 bases). This CDR3 has 14 residues. Trimming cost V 7 bases and J 5 bases, with 17 bases left between them. Looked up from germline, CDR1 is LNHNV and CDR2 is YYDKDF (reference sequence). The CDR3 DNA is TGTGCCACCACCCCGGGGCCCCTGCGAACTGAAGCTTTCTTT. It encodes CATTPGPLRTEAFF.

Only a few counts were recorded for this clone. The gene calls are TRBV4-1 and TRBJ2-5, with 9 bases identical to TRBD2. The CDR3 is made up of 15 amino acids. The ends lost 4 bases at V and 5 bases at J; junction bases unmatched: 8. Germline V gives CDR1 MGHRA, CDR2 YSYEKL. CDR3 amino acids: CASSLRGGAWETQYF. The CDR3, as DNA: TGCGCCAGCAGCCTTCGCGGGGGGGCCTGGGAGACCCAGTACTTC.

This chain joins TRBV15 and TRBJ1-2, with D perhaps matching TRBD1 (5 bases). CDR1 is LNHNV, CDR2 YYDKDF, per germline (reference sequence). The CDR3 has 15 amino acids. V shed 3 bases and J shed 5 bases, with 16 bases lying between them. For the CDR3, the DNA is TGTGCCACCAGCAGCATCGGGTTGGGGGAATATGGCTACACCTTC. Amino acids: CATSSIGLGEYGYTF.

The rearrangement joins TRBV27 to TRBJ1-6; 10 nucleotides agree with TRBD1. This CDR3 is 15 amino acids long. Germline CDR1 MNHEY, CDR2 SMNVEV (reference sequence). V gave up 5 bases and J gave up 6 bases; unmatched junction bases: 4. The CDR3 nucleotides are TGTGCCAGCAGTACCCGGGACAGGGGTAATTCACCCCTCCACTTT. Amino acid sequence: CASSTRDRGNSPLHF.

The rearrangement links TRBV9 to TRBJ2-7; D is perhaps TRBD1 (5 bases). Trimming took 1 base from V and 5 from J, leaving 13 bases between them. The CDR3 is 14 residues long. Germline loops: CDR1 SGDLS, CDR2 YYNGEE. Written as DNA, the CDR3 is TGTGCCAGCAGCGTACGGCTAGGGGCGGACGAGCAGTACTTC. Translated, it gives CASSVRLGADEQYF.

V gene TRBV5-1 combines with J gene TRBJ2-5; 8 nucleotides align to TRBD1. The germline V gene encodes CDR1 SGHRS and CDR2 YFSETQ. The trim removed 7 bases at V and 5 bases at J, leaving 10 bases unmatched. The CDR3 sequence is 14 residues long. The chain's CDR3 is CASPRDRGLETQYF. The CDR3 coding sequence is TGCGCCAGCCCCCGTGACAGGGGTTTGGAGACCCAGTACTTC.

V and J are TRBV7-2 and TRBJ1-2; TRBD1 matches 7 bases. Germline assignment: CDR1 SGHTA and CDR2 FQGNSA. The CDR3 sequence is 14 residues long. Losses at the gene ends were 4 bases for V and 5 bases for J; bases not matched to a gene: 7. The DNA of the CDR3 is TGTGCCAGCAGCTCGGACAGGAGCCCTTATGGCTACACCTTC. Protein sequence: CASSSDRSPYGYTF. Complete variable domain (other parts from reference TRBV7-2 and TRBJ1-2): GAGVSQSPSNKVTEKGKDVELRCDPISGHTALYWYRQSLGQGLEFLIYFQGNSAPDKSGLPSDRFSAERTGGSVSTLTIQRTQQEDSAVYLCASSSDRSPYGYTFGSGTRLTVV.

V and J are TRBV5-4 and TRBJ1-2, with D possibly being TRBD1 (6 bases). CDR3 length: 17 amino acids. Germline lookup yields CDR1 SGHNT and CDR2 YYREEE (reference sequence). Trimming took off 4 bases at V and 3 bases at J, with 22 bases between the two ends. In DNA, the CDR3 is TGTGCCAGCAGCCGCGGGCAGGGGTTGCGATATGACTATGGCTACACCTTC. It translates to CASSRGQGLRYDYGYTF. Using reference TRBV5-4 and TRBJ1-2 for the parts outside the CDR3, the full variable domain is ETGVTQSPTHLIKTRGQQVTLRCSSQSGHNTVSWYQQALGQGPQFIFQYYREEENGRGNFPPRFSGLQFPNYSSELNVNALELDDSALYLCASSRGQGLRYDYGYTFGSGTRLTVV.

This chain uses TRBV25-1 with TRBJ1-2; D might be TRBD1 (6 bases). This CDR3 is built from 13 residues. V lost 1 base and J 6 bases, leaving 9 bases between the germline ends. Germline assignment: CDR1 MGHDK and CDR2 SYGVNS. For the CDR3, the DNA is TGTGCCAGCAGTGAATTCGGGGGCAATGGCTACACCTTC. Protein: CASSEFGGNGYTF.